This entry lists 10 T cell receptor beta chains sequenced from one sample in a study of shared clonotypes between healthy human individuals. Naive CD8 populations comprised CD45RO-negative cells positively selected for CCR7, excluding terminally differentiated effector memory CD45RA+ cells. Generated by immunoSEQ multiplex PCR, the TCRdb table keeps only in-frame clones and is missing some. In the table there are roughly 2 million clones, approximately 94% of which are singletons. Sequencing was done on a sample of naive CD8+ T cells sorted from blood. All receptors come from a man aged 18 to 35 in good health.

This rearrangement joins TRBV4-1 to TRBJ2-3; D is perhaps TRBD2 (6 bases). V shed 4 bases and J shed 1 base, with 15 bases lying between them. This CDR3 is built from 16 residues. Germline assignment: CDR1 MGHRA and CDR2 YSYEKL. CDR3 loop: CASSPRLSGGTDTQYF. In DNA form, the CDR3 reads TGCGCCAGCAGCCCTCGGCTTAGCGGTGGCACAGATACGCAGTATTTT.

The chain recombines TRBV13 with TRBJ1-1, with a tentative D call TRBD1 (5 bases). Germline assignment: CDR1 PRHDT and CDR2 FYEKMQ (reference sequence). This CDR3 region has 16 residues. V lost 6 bases and J lost 6, with 23 bases in between. The CDR3 protein is CASSSTGAGRKSEAFF. In DNA, the CDR3 is TGTGCCAGCAGTTCAACCGGGGCGGGGAGGAAGTCTGAAGCTTTCTTT.

This chain joins TRBV15 and TRBJ2-7, with 9 bases fitting TRBD1. Germline loops: CDR1 LNHNV, CDR2 YYDKDF (reference sequence). The V segment lost 1 base and the J segment 4 bases; nucleotides outside the gene matches: 5. The CDR3 spans 15 residues. The CDR3 loop reads CATSRAGTGLYEQYF. The CDR3 region has the DNA TGTGCCACCAGCAGAGCCGGGACAGGGTTGTACGAGCAGTACTTC. The full variable domain, its missing parts supplied by reference TRBV15 and TRBJ2-7, is DAMVIQNPRYQVTQFGKPVTLSCSQTLNHNVMYWYQQKSSQAPKLLFHYYDKDFNNEADTPDNFQSRRPNTSFCFLDIRSPGLGDTAMYLCATSRAGTGLYEQYFGPGTRLTVT.

Points on this clone: At one end the junction does not follow the germline gene, possibly because of a read error. The gene calls are TRBV7-7 and TRBJ2-1; D unresolved. CDR1 is SSHAT and CDR2 is FNYEAQ in the germline V gene (reference sequence). CDR3 length: 13 residues. DNA for the CDR3: TGTGCTAGCAGCAGATTGATAGACAATGAGCAGTTCTTC. Protein product: CASSRLIDNEQFF.

Only a few counts were recorded for this clone. J is TRBJ1-5 and V is TRBV6-1, with D hard to call. Germline V gene lookup returns CDR1 MNHNS and CDR2 SASEGT. Trimming stripped 4 bases from V and 4 bases from J, with 14 bases between. This CDR3 region has 15 residues. The CDR3 loop is CASSARDGRNQPQHF. The CDR3 DNA reads TGTGCCAGCAGTGCCCGCGACGGGAGGAATCAGCCCCAGCATTTT.

The V call is TRBV10-3, the J call TRBJ2-7; the match to TRBD1 covers 8 bases. The CDR3 consists of 16 residues. Trimming removed 2 bases from V and 4 bases from J; junction bases left unmatched: 10. Germline V lookup: CDR1 ENHRY, CDR2 SYGVKD. The CDR3 DNA reads TGTGCCATCAGTGAGATCAGGGGGCGGGGTACGTACGAGCAGTACTTC. Encoded protein: CAISEIRGRGTYEQYF.

The CDR3 bases are TGTGCCAGCCCCCTCCTAGCGGGGTCGGGAGATACGCAGTATTTT. It translates to CASPLLAGSGDTQYF. The chain links TRBV6-1 to TRBJ2-3, with TRBD2 matching 9 bases. With 8 bases clipped from V and 5 bases from J, the junction kept 11 bases outside the gene matches. This CDR3 comprises 15 residues. The germline V gene has CDR1 MNHNS and CDR2 SASEGT.

This clone was observed once. The genes are TRBV7-8 and TRBJ2-7, with TRBD2 as a possible D gene (6 bases). This CDR3 spans 15 amino acids. Germline V gives CDR1 SGHVS, CDR2 FQNEAQ. Trimming removed 1 base at V and 1 base at J, with 11 bases between. CDR3 protein: CASSLESGPSYEQYF. In nucleotides, the CDR3 is TGTGCCAGCAGCTTAGAAAGCGGGCCTTCCTACGAGCAGTACTTC.

The chain is built from TRBV27 and TRBJ1-1; no clear D. Germline CDR1 reads MNHEY; CDR2 reads SMNVEV (reference sequence). V dropped 3 bases and J dropped 1 base, with 9 bases sitting between them. The CDR3 extends over 14 amino acids. The CDR3 here is CASSLWAANTEAFF. DNA of the CDR3: TGTGCCAGCAGTTTGTGGGCAGCGAACACTGAAGCTTTCTTT.

This sequence joins TRBV7-9 and TRBJ2-6, with a possible D match to TRBD2 (6 bases). Germline CDR1 SEHNR, CDR2 FQNEAQ (reference sequence). This CDR3 has 18 amino acids. V lost 5 bases and J lost 2, with 19 bases in between. In DNA, the CDR3 is TGTGCCAGCAGCCCGTTGGGCGCGGGAAGGACTGGGGCCAACGTCCTGACTTTC. Its translation: CASSPLGAGRTGANVLTF.